This T cell receptor beta chain was recovered during a study of blood T cell repertoires in COVID-19. Study context: Samples of COVID-19 (acute and convalescent) were obtained from the United States, Italy and Spain. PBMCs, B-cell-depleted T cells, or T cells provided the cDNA or gDNA that made up the material.

In the authors' methods: Amplification from reference gene primers served as the basis for estimated nucleated cell counts. Repertoires were generated with immunoSEQ multiplex PCR, while TCRdb's copy carries only in-frame clones and drops some. From that table come the V and J calls and clone size; the DNA was used to work out D and trimming. The sample records over 15,000 clones, 65% to 90% being singletons. The TCR comes from a man older than 75 with acute or convalescent COVID-19. The sequenced sample was peripheral blood.

CDR3: CASSLGLAGDSQETQYF. In DNA, the CDR3 is TGTGCCAGCAGCTTAGGACTAGCGGGGGATTCTCAAGAGACCCAGTACTTC. The chain carries TRBV7-9 and TRBJ2-5; TRBD2 aligns across 12 bases. In germline, CDR1 is SEHNR, CDR2 FQNEAQ (reference sequence). The CDR3 consists of 17 residues. Trimming at V came to 1 base and at J to 2 bases, leaving 5 bases not matched to a gene.